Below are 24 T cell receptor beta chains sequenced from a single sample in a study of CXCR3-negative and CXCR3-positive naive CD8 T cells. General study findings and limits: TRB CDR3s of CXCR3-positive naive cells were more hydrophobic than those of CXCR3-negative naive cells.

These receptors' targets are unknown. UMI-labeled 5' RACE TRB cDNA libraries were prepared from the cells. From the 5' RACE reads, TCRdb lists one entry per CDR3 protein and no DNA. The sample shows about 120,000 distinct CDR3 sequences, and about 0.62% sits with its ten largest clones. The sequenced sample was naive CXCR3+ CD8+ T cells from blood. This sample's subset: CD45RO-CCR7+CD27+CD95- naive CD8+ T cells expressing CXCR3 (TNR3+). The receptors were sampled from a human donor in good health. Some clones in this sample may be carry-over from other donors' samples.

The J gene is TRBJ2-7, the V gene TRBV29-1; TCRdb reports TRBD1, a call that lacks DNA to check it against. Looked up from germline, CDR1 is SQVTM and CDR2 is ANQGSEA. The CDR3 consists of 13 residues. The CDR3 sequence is CSVEDGQAYEQYF.

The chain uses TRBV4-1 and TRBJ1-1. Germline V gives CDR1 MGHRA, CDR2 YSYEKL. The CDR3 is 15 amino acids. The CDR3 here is CASSQDFGRAREAFF.

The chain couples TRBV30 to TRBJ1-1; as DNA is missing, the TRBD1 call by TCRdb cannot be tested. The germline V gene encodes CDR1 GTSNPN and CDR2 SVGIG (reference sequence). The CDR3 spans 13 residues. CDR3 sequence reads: CAWSVSGLTEAFF.

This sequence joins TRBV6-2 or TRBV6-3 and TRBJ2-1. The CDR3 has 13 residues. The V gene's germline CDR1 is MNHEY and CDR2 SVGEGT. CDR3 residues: CASSHAEIGEQFF.

CDR3 protein: CASCDILGVSETQYF. The rearrangement uses TRBV2 and TRBJ2-5; TCRdb lists TRBD1, though no DNA is available to test this call. This CDR3 has 15 amino acids. Germline V lookup: CDR1 SNHLY, CDR2 FYNNEI.

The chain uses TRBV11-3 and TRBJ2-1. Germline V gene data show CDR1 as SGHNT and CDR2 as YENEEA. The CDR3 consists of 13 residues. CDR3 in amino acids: CASSLVSNNEQFF.

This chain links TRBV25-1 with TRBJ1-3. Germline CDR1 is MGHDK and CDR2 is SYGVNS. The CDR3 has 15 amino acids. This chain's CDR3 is CASSESRVSGNTIYF.

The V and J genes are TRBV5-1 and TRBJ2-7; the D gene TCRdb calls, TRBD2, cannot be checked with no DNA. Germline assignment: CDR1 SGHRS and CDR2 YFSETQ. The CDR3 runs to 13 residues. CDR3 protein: CASGEAPGYEQYF.

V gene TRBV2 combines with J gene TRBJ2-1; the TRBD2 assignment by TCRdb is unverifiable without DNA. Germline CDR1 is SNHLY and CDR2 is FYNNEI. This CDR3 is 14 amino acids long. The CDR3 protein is CASIPATEPYGQFF. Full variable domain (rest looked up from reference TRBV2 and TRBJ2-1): EPEVTQTPSHQVTQMGQEVILRCVPISNHLYFYWYRQILGQKVEFLVSFYNNEISEKSEIFDDQFSVERPDGSNFTLKIRSTKLEDSAMYFCASIPATEPYGQFFGPGTRLTVL.

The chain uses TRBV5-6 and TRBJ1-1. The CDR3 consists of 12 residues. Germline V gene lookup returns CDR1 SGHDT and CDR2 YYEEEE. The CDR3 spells CASSWGTAEAFF.

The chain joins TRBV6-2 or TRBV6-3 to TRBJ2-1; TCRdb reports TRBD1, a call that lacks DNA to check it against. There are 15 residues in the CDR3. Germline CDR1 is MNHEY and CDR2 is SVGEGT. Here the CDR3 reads CASSLTGTAINEQFF.

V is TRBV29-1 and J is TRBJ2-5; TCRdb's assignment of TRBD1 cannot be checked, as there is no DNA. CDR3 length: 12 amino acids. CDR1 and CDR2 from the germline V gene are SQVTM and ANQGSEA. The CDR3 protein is CSVEPGDETQYF. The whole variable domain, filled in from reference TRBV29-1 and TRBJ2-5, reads SAVISQKPSRDICQRGTSLTIQCQVDSQVTMMFWYRQQPGQSLTLIATANQGSEATYESGFVIDKFPISRPNLTFSTLTVSNMSPEDSSIYLCSVEPGDETQYFGPGTRLLVL.

The chain's CDR3 is CASSLMGNDRGLGQPQHF. The J gene is TRBJ1-5, the V gene TRBV5-6; the TCRdb D gene call, TRBD1, has no DNA to confirm it. Germline CDR1 is SGHDT and CDR2 is YYEEEE. The CDR3 contains 18 residues.

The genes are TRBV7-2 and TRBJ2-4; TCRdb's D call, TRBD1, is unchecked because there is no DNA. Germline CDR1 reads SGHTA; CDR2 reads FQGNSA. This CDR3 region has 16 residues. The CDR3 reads CASSLPQDRDKNIQYF.

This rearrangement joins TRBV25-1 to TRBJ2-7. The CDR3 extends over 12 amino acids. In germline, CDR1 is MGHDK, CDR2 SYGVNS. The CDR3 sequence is CASSGVAHEQYF.

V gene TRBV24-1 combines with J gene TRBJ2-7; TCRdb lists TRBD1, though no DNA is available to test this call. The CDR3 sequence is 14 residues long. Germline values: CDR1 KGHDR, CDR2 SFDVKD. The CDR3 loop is CATSEDREKGEQYF.

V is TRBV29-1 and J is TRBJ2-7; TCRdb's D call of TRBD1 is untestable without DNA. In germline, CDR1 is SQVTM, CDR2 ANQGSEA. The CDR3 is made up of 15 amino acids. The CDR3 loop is CSVDTGVAWPYEQYF.

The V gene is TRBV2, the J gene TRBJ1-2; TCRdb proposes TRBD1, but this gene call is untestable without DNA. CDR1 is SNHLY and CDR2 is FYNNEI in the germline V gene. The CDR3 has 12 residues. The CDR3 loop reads CAWGAVNYGYTF.

CDR3: CASSPDSGTVAWEQYF. This sequence joins TRBV12-3 or TRBV12-4 and TRBJ2-7; with no DNA, the TCRdb D assignment of TRBD1 cannot be verified. CDR3 length: 16 residues.

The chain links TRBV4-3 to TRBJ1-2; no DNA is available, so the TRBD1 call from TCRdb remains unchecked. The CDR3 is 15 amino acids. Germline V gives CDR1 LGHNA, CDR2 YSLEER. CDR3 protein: CASSTRQGILNGYTF.

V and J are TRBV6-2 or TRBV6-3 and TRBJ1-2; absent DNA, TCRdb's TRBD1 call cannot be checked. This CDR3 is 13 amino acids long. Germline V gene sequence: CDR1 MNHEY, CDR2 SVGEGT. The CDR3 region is CASSDRGPNGYTF.

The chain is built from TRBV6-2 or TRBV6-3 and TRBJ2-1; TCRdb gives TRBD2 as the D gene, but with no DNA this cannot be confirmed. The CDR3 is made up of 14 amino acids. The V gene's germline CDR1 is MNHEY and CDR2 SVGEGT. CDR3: CASSLAGHLNEQFF.

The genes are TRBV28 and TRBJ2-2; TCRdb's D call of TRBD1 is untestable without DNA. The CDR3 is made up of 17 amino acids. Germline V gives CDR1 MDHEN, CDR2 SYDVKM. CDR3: CASSFPRTGANTGELFF.

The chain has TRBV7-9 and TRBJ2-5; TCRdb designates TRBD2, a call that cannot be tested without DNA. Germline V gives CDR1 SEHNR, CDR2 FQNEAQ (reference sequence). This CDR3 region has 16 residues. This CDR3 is CASSPPTYGGGETQYF.